This is a list of T cell receptor beta chains from one sample in a study of cytomegalovirus exposure and HLA in healthy donors. The repertoire was sequenced with immunoSEQ multiplex PCR; TCRdb's copy has only in-frame clones and lacks some. The table lists roughly 100,000 clones, approximately 70% of them singletons. Sequenced input: PBMCs. These receptor sequences come from a boy aged 5-17 years in good health and CMV-seronegative. Both conserved end residues are part of each CDR3. A D gene is named only where the DNA matches it firmly. Clone size is stated in some rows and not others, as once, few, many or a class when expanded.

TRBV18,TRBJ1-2,NA,NA,TGTGCCAGCTCACCGAACAGGGATGGAAACTATGGCTACACCTTC,CASSPNRDGNYGYTF
TRBV5-4,TRBJ2-1,NA,NA,TGTGCCAGCAGCCAGGTCGGCGGGGAGGACAATGAGCAGTTCTTC,CASSQVGGEDNEQFF
TRBV6-5,TRBJ2-1,NA,TRBD2,TGTGCCAGCAGTTACATTAGCGGGAGAGGCTATGAGCAGTTCTTC,CASSYISGRGYEQFF
TRBV5-1,TRBJ1-2,NA,TRBD1,TGCGCCAGCAGCCGACAGACAGGGATATATGGCTACACCTTC,CASSRQTGIYGYTF
TRBV2,TRBJ2-4,NA,NA,TGTGCCAGCAGGACCTACCTGACTACCTTAGCCAAAAACATTCAGTACTTC,CASRTYLTTLAKNIQYF
TRBV7-9,TRBJ2-4,NA,TRBD2,TGTGCCAGCAGCCCCGGGGGAGGGAAGGACATTCAGTACTTC,CASSPGGGKDIQYF
TRBV7-3,TRBJ2-1,once,TRBD2,TGTGCCAGCAGCTTAAATTCGCTAGCGGGAGTGGATGAGCAGTTCTTC,CASSLNSLAGVDEQFF
TRBV27,TRBJ2-7,once,TRBD1,TGTGCCAGCAGACGACAAACCGGGACAGGCGCCGCGAGTGAGCAGTACTTC,CASRRQTGTGAASEQYF
TRBV18,TRBJ1-1,NA,TRBD1,TGTGCCAGCTCACCAGGCAGCCAGGGGGACACTGAAGCTTTCTTT,CASSPGSQGDTEAFF
TRBV5-4,TRBJ2-1,NA,NA,TGTGCCAGCAGCTTGGGACAGCTGCGGTCCTACAATGAGCAGTTCTTC,CASSLGQLRSYNEQFF
TRBV30,TRBJ2-7,NA,NA,TGTGCCTGGAAGGGGACAGGGCTCGCGGGGGGAGCGGAGCAGTACTTC,CAWKGTGLAGGAEQYF
TRBV9,TRBJ2-7,NA,TRBD1,TGTGCCAGCAGCGGCTACAGGGGTAGGCAGTACTTC,CASSGYRGRQYF
TRBV11-3,TRBJ1-1,NA,NA,TGTGCCAGCAGCAGCCGACGCGGAGTAGTAAACACTGAAGCTTTCTTT,CASSSRRGVVNTEAFF
TRBV1,TRBJ2-1,NA,NA,TGCACCAGCAGCCGTCGGGAGACTAGCGGGAGCCATGAGCAGTTCTTC,CTSSRRETSGSHEQFF
TRBV5-1,TRBJ1-4,NA,TRBD1,TGCGCCAGCAGCTGGGGGACAGCTCAGGCCTTTTCGGAAAAACTGTTTTTT,CASSWGTAQAFSEKLFF
TRBV7-2,TRBJ2-7,NA,NA,TGTGCCAGCAGCCCCCGAGGGGGGAGGGGATACGAGCAGTACTTC,CASSPRGGRGYEQYF
TRBV7-9,TRBJ2-1,once,TRBD1,TGTGCCAGCAGCTCGGACAGGGGCCTTTTCTTC,CASSSDRGLFF
TRBV5-1,TRBJ1-1,few,TRBD1,TGCGCCAGCAGCCCAATGACAGGGGGGAACACTGAAGCTTTCTTT,CASSPMTGGNTEAFF
TRBV7-9,TRBJ1-4,NA,TRBD1,TGTGCCAGCAGCCTAGGACAGGGGGCGCAAAAACTGTTTTTT,CASSLGQGAQKLFF
TRBV6-5,TRBJ2-5,NA,NA,TGTGCCAGCAGTTCCTCACCAACTAGACGGGAGACCCAGTACTTC,CASSSSPTRRETQYF
TRBV7-2,TRBJ1-1,NA,TRBD1,TGTGCCAGCAGCCCCCGGACAGGGGGCGGTACTGAAGCTTTCTTT,CASSPRTGGGTEAFF
TRBV9,TRBJ2-1,NA,NA,TGTGCCAGCAGCGTAGTTGGTTTTAGCCTCGCCTACAATGAGCAGTTCTTC,CASSVVGFSLAYNEQFF
TRBV30,TRBJ1-2,NA,NA,TGTGCCTGGAACTACTGGGACTATGGCTACACCTTC,CAWNYWDYGYTF
TRBV4-3,TRBJ1-4,NA,TRBD1,TGCGCCAGCAGCCAAGGGGGACAGGGGAATGAAAAACTGTTTTTT,CASSQGGQGNEKLFF
TRBV28,TRBJ1-5,NA,NA,TGTGCCAGCAGTTTAGACAGGTTCGATCAGCCCCAGCATTTT,CASSLDRFDQPQHF
TRBV28,TRBJ2-7,NA,NA,TGTGCCAGCAGTTTAACAGATAGCTCCTACGAGCAGTACTTC,CASSLTDSSYEQYF
TRBV19,TRBJ2-7,NA,TRBD1,TGTGCCAGTAGTGCCCGGCAGGGGCCCCAGGGGGAACAGTACTTC,CASSARQGPQGEQYF
TRBV6-1,TRBJ1-1,NA,NA,TGTGCCAGCAGTGAAGCGGGCTTTAACACTGAAGCTTTCTTT,CASSEAGFNTEAFF
TRBV30,TRBJ1-4,NA,NA,TGTGCCTGGAGCCCGGGAGTCCTTAATGAAAAACTGTTTTTT,CAWSPGVLNEKLFF
TRBV7-9,TRBJ1-1,NA,TRBD1,TGTGCCAGCAGCCCTCTAAGGGACAGGGGAAACACTGAAGCTTTCTTT,CASSPLRDRGNTEAFF
TRBV7-8,TRBJ2-4,NA,TRBD2,TGTGCCAGCAGCCCGGGACTAGCGGAGGCCGTAGCCAAAAACATTCAGTACTTC,CASSPGLAEAVAKNIQYF
TRBV28,TRBJ1-5,NA,NA,TGTGCCAGCAGTTTGACCGGACAGTTCCTTAGGGCCCAGCATTTT,CASSLTGQFLRAQHF